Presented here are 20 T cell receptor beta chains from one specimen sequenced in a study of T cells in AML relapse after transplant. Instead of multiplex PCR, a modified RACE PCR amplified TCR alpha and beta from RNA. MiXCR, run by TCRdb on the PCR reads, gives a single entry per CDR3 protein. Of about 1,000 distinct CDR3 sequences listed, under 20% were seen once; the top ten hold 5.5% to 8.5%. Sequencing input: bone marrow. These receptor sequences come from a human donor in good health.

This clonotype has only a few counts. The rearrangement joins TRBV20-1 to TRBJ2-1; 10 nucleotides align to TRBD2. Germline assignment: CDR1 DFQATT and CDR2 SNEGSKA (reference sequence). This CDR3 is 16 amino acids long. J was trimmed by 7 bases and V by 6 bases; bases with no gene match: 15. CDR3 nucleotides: TGCAGTGCGAGCAAGGCTAGCGGGAGTTCGTCGAATGAGCAGTTCTTC. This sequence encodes CSASKASGSSSNEQFF.

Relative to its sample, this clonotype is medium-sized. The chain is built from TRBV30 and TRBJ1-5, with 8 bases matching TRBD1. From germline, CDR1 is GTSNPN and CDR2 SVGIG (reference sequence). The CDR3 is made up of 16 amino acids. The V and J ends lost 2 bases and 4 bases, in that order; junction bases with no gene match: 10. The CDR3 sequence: CAWSRMGTGENQPQHF. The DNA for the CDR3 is TGTGCCTGGAGTCGTATGGGGACAGGAGAAAATCAGCCCCAGCATTTT.

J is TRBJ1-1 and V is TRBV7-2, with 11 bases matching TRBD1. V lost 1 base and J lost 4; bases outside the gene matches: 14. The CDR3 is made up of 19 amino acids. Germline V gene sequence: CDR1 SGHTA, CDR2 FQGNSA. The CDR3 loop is CASSLDRGWTGGLSTEAFF. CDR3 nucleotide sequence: TGTGCCAGCAGCTTAGATCGCGGGTGGACAGGGGGCTTGAGCACTGAAGCTTTCTTT.

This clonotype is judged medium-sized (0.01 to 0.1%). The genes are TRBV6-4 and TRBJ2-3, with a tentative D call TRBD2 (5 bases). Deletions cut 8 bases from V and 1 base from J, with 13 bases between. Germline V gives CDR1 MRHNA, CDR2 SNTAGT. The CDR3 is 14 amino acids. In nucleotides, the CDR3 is TGTGCCAGCCGGGATGACCCCGGCACAGATACGCAGTATTTT. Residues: CASRDDPGTDTQYF.

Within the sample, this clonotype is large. CDR3 in amino acids: CASSITGTYQGELFF. For the CDR3, the DNA is TGTGCCAGCAGCATCACCGGGACTTATCAGGGGGAGCTGTTTTTT. The chain links TRBV7-9 to TRBJ2-2, with a tentative D call TRBD2 (6 bases). This CDR3 has 15 residues. The germline V gene encodes CDR1 SEHNR and CDR2 FQNEAQ (reference sequence). Trimming took off 5 bases at V and 8 bases at J, with 18 bases between the two ends.

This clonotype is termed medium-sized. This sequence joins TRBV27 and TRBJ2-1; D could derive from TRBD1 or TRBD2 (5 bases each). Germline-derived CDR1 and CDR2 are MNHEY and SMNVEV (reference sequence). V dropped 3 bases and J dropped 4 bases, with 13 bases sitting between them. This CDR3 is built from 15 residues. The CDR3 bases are TGTGCCAGCAGTTTCCGGGACGGATATTACAATGAGCAGTTCTTC. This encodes CASSFRDGYYNEQFF.

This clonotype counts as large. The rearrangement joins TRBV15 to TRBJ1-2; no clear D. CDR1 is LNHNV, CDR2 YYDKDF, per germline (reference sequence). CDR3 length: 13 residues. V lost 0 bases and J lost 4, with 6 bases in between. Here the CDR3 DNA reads TGTGCCACCAGCAGAGATCTACGCTATGGCTACACCTTC. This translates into CATSRDLRYGYTF.

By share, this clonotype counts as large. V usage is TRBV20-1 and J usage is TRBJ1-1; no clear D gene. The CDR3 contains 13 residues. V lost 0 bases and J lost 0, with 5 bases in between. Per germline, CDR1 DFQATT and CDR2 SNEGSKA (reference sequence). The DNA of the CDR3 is TGCAGTGCTAGAGAAGCGCTGAACACTGAAGCTTTCTTT. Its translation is CSAREALNTEAFF.

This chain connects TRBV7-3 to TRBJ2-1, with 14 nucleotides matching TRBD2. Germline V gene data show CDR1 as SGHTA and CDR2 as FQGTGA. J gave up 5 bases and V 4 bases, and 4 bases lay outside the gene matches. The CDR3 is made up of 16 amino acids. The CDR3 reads CASSSGTSGSHNEQFF. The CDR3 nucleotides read TGTGCCAGCAGCTCTGGGACTAGCGGGAGCCACAATGAGCAGTTCTTC.

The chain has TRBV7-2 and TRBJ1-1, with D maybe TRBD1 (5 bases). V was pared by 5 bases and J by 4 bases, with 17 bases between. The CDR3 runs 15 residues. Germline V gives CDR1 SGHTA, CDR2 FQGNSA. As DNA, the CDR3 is TGTGCCAGCAGCAATGTTCAGGGCCGGGGCACTGAAGCTTTCTTT. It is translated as CASSNVQGRGTEAFF.

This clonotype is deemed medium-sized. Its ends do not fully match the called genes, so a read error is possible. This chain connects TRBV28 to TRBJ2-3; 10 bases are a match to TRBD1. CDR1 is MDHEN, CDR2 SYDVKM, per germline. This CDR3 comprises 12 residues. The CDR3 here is CASSTNRDRGNF. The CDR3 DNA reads TGTGCCAGCAGCACAAACCGGGACAGGGGCAATTTT. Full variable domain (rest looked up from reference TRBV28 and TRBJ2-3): DVKVTQSSRYLVKRTGEKVFLECVQDMDHENMFWYRQDPGLGLRLIYFSYDVKMKEKGDIPEGYSVSREKKERFSLILESASTNQTSMYLCASSTNRDRGNFGPGTRLTVL.

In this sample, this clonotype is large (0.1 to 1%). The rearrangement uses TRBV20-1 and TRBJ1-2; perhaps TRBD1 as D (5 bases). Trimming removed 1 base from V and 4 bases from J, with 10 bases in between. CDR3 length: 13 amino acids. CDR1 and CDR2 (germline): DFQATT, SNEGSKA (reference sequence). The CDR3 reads CSARGGVSYGYTF. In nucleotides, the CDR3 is TGCAGTGCTAGAGGGGGGGTGTCCTATGGCTACACCTTC.

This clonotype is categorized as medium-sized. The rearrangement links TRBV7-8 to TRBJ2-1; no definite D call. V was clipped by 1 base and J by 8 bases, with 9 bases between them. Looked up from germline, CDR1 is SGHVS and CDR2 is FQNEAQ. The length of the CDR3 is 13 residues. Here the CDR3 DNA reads TGTGCCAGCAGCTTAGTACCCCCTCATGAGCAGTTCTTC. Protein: CASSLVPPHEQFF. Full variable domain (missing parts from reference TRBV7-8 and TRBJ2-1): GAGVSQSPRYKVAKRGQDVALRCDPISGHVSLFWYQQALGQGPEFLTYFQNEAQLDKSGLPSDRFFAERPEGSVSTLKIQRTQQEDSAVYLCASSLVPPHEQFFGPGTRLTVL.

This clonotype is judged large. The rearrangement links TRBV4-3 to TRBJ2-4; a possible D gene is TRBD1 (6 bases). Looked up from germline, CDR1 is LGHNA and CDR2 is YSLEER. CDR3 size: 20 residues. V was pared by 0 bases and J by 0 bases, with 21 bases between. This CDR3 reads CASSQEKGQNLALAKNIQYF. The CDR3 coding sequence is TGCGCCAGCAGCCAAGAGAAAGGACAGAACCTCGCTTTAGCCAAAAACATTCAGTACTTC.

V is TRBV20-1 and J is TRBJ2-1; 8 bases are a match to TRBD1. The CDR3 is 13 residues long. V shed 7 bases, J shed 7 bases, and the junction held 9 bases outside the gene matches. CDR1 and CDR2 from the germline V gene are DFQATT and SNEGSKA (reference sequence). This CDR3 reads CSGDRGSRNEQFF. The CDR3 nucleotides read TGCAGTGGTGACAGGGGCTCGAGGAATGAGCAGTTCTTC.

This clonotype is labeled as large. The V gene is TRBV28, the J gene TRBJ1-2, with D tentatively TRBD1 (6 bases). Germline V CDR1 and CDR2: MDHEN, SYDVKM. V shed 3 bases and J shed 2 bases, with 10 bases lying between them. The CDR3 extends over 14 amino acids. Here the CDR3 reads CASSLGTPNYGYTF. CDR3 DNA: TGTGCCAGCAGTTTGGGGACACCGAACTATGGCTACACCTTC.

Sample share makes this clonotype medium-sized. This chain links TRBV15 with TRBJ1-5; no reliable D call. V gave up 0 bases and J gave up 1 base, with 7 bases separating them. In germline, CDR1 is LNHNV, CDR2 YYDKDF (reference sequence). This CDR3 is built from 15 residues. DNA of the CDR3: TGTGCCACCAGCAGAGATCCCGGGAGCAATCAGCCCCAGCATTTT. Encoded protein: CATSRDPGSNQPQHF.

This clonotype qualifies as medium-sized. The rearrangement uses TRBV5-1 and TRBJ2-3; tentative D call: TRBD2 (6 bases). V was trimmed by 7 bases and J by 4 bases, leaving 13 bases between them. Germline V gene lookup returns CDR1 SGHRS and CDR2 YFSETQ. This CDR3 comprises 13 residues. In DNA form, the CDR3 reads TGCGCCAGCCGGGGGACGCAATCAGATACGCAGTATTTT. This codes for CASRGTQSDTQYF.

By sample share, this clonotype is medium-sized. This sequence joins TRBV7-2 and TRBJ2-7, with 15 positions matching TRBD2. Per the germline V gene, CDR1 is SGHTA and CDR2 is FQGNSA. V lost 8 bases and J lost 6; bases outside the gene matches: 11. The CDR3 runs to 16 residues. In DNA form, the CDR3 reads TGTGCCAGCGGGAGGACTAGCGGGAGGGCGGGTGGCGAGCAGTACTTC. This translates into CASGRTSGRAGGEQYF.

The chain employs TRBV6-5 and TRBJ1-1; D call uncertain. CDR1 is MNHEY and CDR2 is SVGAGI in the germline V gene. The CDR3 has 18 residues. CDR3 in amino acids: CIRTFRLKAESMNTEAFF. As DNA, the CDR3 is TGTATCAGGACGTTTCGACTCAAGGCGGAATCAATGAACACTGAAGCTTTCTTT.